Here is one TCR beta chain with its context. Researchers ran the PCR with 60 Vbeta and 13 Jbeta primers. The protocol was immunoSEQ multiplex PCR, while the TCRdb copy is restricted to in-frame clones and leaves out a portion. The sample records some 190,000 clones, 65% to 85% being singletons. CDR1 is LNHNV and CDR2 is YYDKDF in the germline V gene (reference sequence). V was shortened by 0 bases and J by 6 bases, with 14 bases between the two germline ends. CDR3 length equals 15 residues. These data originate in a study of cytomegalovirus exposure and HLA in healthy donors. Material: PBMCs. The receptor's source is a girl between 5 and 17 years old in good health and CMV-seropositive. The chain links TRBV15 to TRBJ1-1; D not certain. The CDR3 here is CATSRDQGGRPEAFF. CDR3 in DNA: TGTGCCACCAGCAGAGATCAAGGAGGTCGGCCTGAAGCTTTCTTT.